This record concerns one TCR beta chain sequence. The source of the sample is a study of blood T cells in healthy people across ages. V was pared by 4 bases and J by 15 bases, with 11 bases of the junction left unmatched. Germline CDR1 is DFQATT and CDR2 is SNEGSKA (reference sequence). This CDR3 region has 12 residues. In terms of origin and age, donors were healthy Caucasian individuals from Russia aged roughly 6 to 95. Each sample yielded at least 5.5 micrograms of PBMC total RNA. The authors ran a second PCR of roughly 6 to 12 cycles using a sample-barcoded 5' primer and a J-beta primer mix. At least 3 million CDR3-containing paired-end reads were obtained per sample. MiXCR was run by TCRdb on the 5' RACE reads, yielding one entry per CDR3 protein. The profile covers 600,000 or so distinct CDR3 sequences, with more than 45% appearing a single time and around 25% taken by the ten largest.

The chain uses TRBV20-1 and TRBJ2-4, with 8 bases matching TRBD1. This clonotype was obtained from a man at least 80 years old in good health. The sample consisted of blood. The DNA of the CDR3 is TGCAGTGCTATGGGACAGGAGGCGGAGGCGTACTTC. It translates to CSAMGQEAEAYF.